Listed below are T cell receptor beta chains from one sample, sequenced in a study of response to subunit inactivated influenza vaccine. One entry per CDR3 protein, called by TCRdb with MiXCR from the RT-PCR reads. Among 500,000 to 600,000 distinct CDR3 sequences listed, over 9.5% were seen once. The material was PBMCs from blood, obtained on the day of vaccination. The receptors originated from a man aged 45-65 years who received an inactivated influenza vaccine. Each CDR3 is given with its conserved first and last residue. D genes are given only for firm matches. Only part of the rows carry a size: once, few, many, or a class if the clone is expanded.

CASSQHSRGEQYF	TGTGCCAGCAGCCAACACTCGCGAGGGGAGCAGTACTTC	.	TRBV14	TRBJ2-7	.
CASSASQGLETQYF	TGTGCCAGCAGCGCGAGCCAGGGCCTAGAGACCCAGTACTTC	few	TRBV5-6	TRBJ2-5	.
CASSFLGANYGYTF	TGTGCCAGCAGCTTTTTAGGGGCTAACTATGGCTACACCTTC	.	TRBV11-2	TRBJ1-2	.
CASSFWGGGNTDTQYF	TGTGCCAGCAGTTTTTGGGGGGGGGGAAACACAGATACGCAGTATTTT	few	TRBV12-3/TRBV12-4	TRBJ2-3	TRBD2
CASSLLPGGNSYNEQFF	TGTGCCAGCAGCCTTTTGCCGGGAGGGAACTCCTACAATGAGCAGTTCTTC	few	TRBV7-3	TRBJ2-1	TRBD2
CASSLDRGGRYF	TGTGCCAGCAGCCTGGACAGGGGTGGAAGGTACTTC	.	TRBV3-1	TRBJ2-7	TRBD1
CASRALATGEKLFF	TGTGCCAGCAGAGCACTTGCAACGGGCGAAAAACTGTTTTTT	.	TRBV6-1	TRBJ1-4	.
CASSSTGTGVNEQFF	TGTGCCAGCAGCTCGACCGGGACAGGGGTGAATGAGCAGTTCTTC	many	TRBV11-2	TRBJ2-1	TRBD1
CASSFEVSWTGLQETQYF	TGTGCCAGCAGCTTTGAGGTCAGTTGGACAGGCCTCCAAGAGACCCAGTACTTC	few	TRBV5-6	TRBJ2-5	TRBD1
CASSQAGTYTDTQYF	TGTGCCAGCAGCCAAGCCGGGACATACACAGATACGCAGTATTTT	.	TRBV4-2	TRBJ2-3	.
CASGGQGWGEQYF	TGCGCCAGCGGCGGACAGGGATGGGGCGAGCAGTACTTC	few	TRBV10-2	TRBJ2-7	TRBD1
CASSLVPSGHILYEQYF	TGTGCCAGCAGTTTGGTACCCTCGGGACATATTCTTTACGAGCAGTACTTC	.	TRBV27	TRBJ2-7	.
CASSATGGFTNTQYF	TGTGCCAGCAGCGCGACAGGGGGATTTACGAATACGCAGTATTTT	.	TRBV2	TRBJ2-3	TRBD1
CASSLGLAGSAKNIQYF	TGTGCCAGCAGTTTAGGACTAGCGGGGTCAGCCAAAAACATTCAGTACTTC	.	TRBV12-3/TRBV12-4	TRBJ2-4	TRBD2
CASSFTSGRTDTQYF	TGCGCCAGCAGCTTTACTAGCGGACGCACAGATACGCAGTATTTT	many	TRBV5-1	TRBJ2-3	TRBD2
CASSYTAGTGLSEQYF	TGTGCCAGCAGTTACACTGCCGGGACAGGACTTAGCGAGCAGTACTTC	few	TRBV6-5	TRBJ2-7	TRBD1
CASRYIAGGDTQYF	TGTGCCAGCAGATATATAGCGGGAGGGGATACGCAGTATTTT	.	TRBV7-9	TRBJ2-3	TRBD2
CATRLAGASDTQYF	TGCGCCACCCGACTAGCGGGAGCCTCAGATACGCAGTATTTT	.	TRBV5-1	TRBJ2-3	TRBD2
CASSLMLNEQFF	TGCGCCAGCAGCTTGATGCTCAATGAGCAGTTCTTC	few	TRBV5-1	TRBJ2-1	.